This TCR beta chain emerged from a study of human CD8 memory T cell subsets (dated by TCRdb to about 2020). Broadly, across the study: To assess clonal relationships, the TCRbeta repertoires of stem-like (TSTEM), progenitor exhausted-like (TPEX) and effector memory CD8+ T cell subsets were compared. TCRbeta repertoires were obtained from TSTEM, TPEX and effector memory subsets contributed by each of roughly six donors. The paper as a whole reports these results and caveats: Based on Chao1 estimates, TSTEM subsets appeared to have greater repertoire diversity than TPEX subsets, which could potentially reflect a broader range of specificities. Although both stem-like subsets shared clonotypes with effector memory cells, the overlap between TSTEM and TPEX repertoires was minimal, suggesting distinct antigen spectra for the TSTEM and TPEX subsets. Only TCRbeta chains were sequenced, and repertoire comparisons were based on roughly 6 donors, with testing performed by paired t-tests and Bonferroni correction. Normalized Shannon-Wiener diversity was similarly high in TSTEM and TPEX subsets, while effector memory subsets were less diverse by comparison.

Early differentiated memory cells that were CCR7+ PD-1+ TIGIT+ and had dysfunctional, exhausted-like traits were classified as progenitor exhausted-like memory CD8+ T cells (TPEX). Density gradient separation was used to isolate peripheral blood mononuclear cells from healthy donor buffy coats. Negative magnetic separation using EasySep or MojoSort CD8+ T cell isolation kits was how the study enriched total CD8+ T cells. For each subset, total RNA was extracted using an RNeasy Mini Kit from duplicate vials of some 160,000 sorted CD8+ T cells. PBMCs were used either fresh or after cryopreservation in fetal bovine serum containing around 10% DMSO. CD8+ T cell subsets were sorted to purity by fluorescence-activated cell sorting on a FACSAria III. The sample was run on a NextSeq 550. A Human TCR Profiling Kit was used to prepare UMI-labeled 5' RACE TCRbeta libraries. The same number of PCR cycles was used to prepare all TCRbeta libraries in parallel. The paper's data handling went like this. Each TCRbeta library contained between about 3,000 and 18,000 functional CDR3beta clonotypes. MIGEC 1.2.9 handled UMI extraction and consensus assembly, with a minimum of three reads required per UMI. In-frame CDR3beta repertoires were extracted with MiXCR 3.0.3. Each sample was downsampled to 42,000 randomly selected UMIs before diversity metrics were computed in VDJtools 1.2.1. Repertoire overlap metrics D, R and F2 were calculated in VDJtools for the top 3,000 clones of each sample pair. TCRdb reprocessed the reads and assigns one entry to each CDR3 protein sequence, leaving out DNA. These V and J calls are TCRdb output, not the study's own analysis. For this sample, the table gives 6,700 or so distinct CDR3 sequences. Of the sample, about 20% falls within the top ten clones.

In regard to this clonotype: Its cognate antigen has yet to be identified.

Per the germline V gene (reference sequence), LNHDA is the CDR1 and SQIVND is the CDR2. The CDR3 numbers 13 residues from cysteine through phenylalanine. DNA was not recorded. This chain joins TRBV19 to TRBJ2-7; TCRdb's D call of TRBD1 is untestable without DNA. The TCR comes from a human donor in good health. Sequences were obtained from CD8+ T cells from PBMCs. The CDR3 protein is CASSPGEAYEQYF.